This T cell receptor (beta chain) derives from a study of blood T cell repertoires in COVID-19. Study processing details: Using reference gene primer amplification, nucleated cell counts were estimated. Profiling relied on immunoSEQ multiplex PCR, and the TCRdb table lists in-frame clones only, not all of them. The V and J calls and clone size were taken over from that table, and D and trimming were inferred from the DNA. The sample holds fewer than 200,000 clones, less than 85% seen once. In this sample, this clone turned up a few times. Germline values: CDR1 MGHRA, CDR2 YSYEKL. With V trimmed by 0 bases and J by 5 bases, 3 bases remained unmatched. The CDR3 covers 15 residues.

Sequenced input: PBMCs or T cells enriched from blood (not recorded which). The chain employs TRBV4-1 and TRBJ1-2, with TRBD1 matching over 10 bases. This clonotype originated in a woman in her forties or fifties who had recovered from COVID-19. The CDR3 DNA reads as TGCGCCAGCAGCCAAGATGGACAGGGGGGTTATGGCTACACCTTC. The encoded protein is CASSQDGQGGYGYTF.